Listed here are 10 T cell receptor beta chains from one sample, sequenced in a study of blood T cell repertoires in COVID-19 (dated by TCRdb to the early 2020s). The library was generated by the immunoSEQ multiplex PCR assay. As stored in TCRdb, this immuneACCESS dataset retains in-frame rearrangements with V and J assigned. A fraction of the clones does not appear; measured against another copy, unresolved V genes explain less than half of the discrepancy, and the remainder lacks a known reason. This sample has approximately 200,000 clones in its table, and roughly 92% of those were observed once. 0.76% of the sample rests with the top ten. The sample comprised peripheral blood. All receptors come from a man aged 30-40 years with COVID-19, enrolled during active disease.

V and J are TRBV5-1 and TRBJ1-1; TRBD1 agrees at 8 bases. The CDR3 length is 15 residues. V was pared by 1 base and J by 2 bases, with 4 bases of the junction left unmatched. CDR1 SGHRS and CDR2 YFSETQ come from the germline V gene. The CDR3 coding sequence is TGCGCCAGCAGCTTGTACCCAGGGGGCAACACTGAAGCTTTCTTT. Its translation is CASSLYPGGNTEAFF.

This rearrangement joins TRBV7-2 to TRBJ2-7; 9 bases match TRBD2. Germline V lookup: CDR1 SGHTA, CDR2 FQGNSA. The J segment lost 6 bases and the V segment lost 2 bases, leaving 8 bases of the junction unmatched. The CDR3 runs to 15 residues. The CDR3 bases are TGTGCCAGCAGCTTATTCGTAGCGGGGGACCGCGAGCAGTACTTC. Translation gives CASSLFVAGDREQYF. The full variable domain, in which reference TRBV7-2 and TRBJ2-7 provide the parts outside the CDR3, is GAGVSQSPSNKVTEKGKDVELRCDPISGHTALYWYRQSLGQGLEFLIYFQGNSAPDKSGLPSDRFSAERTGGSVSTLTIQRTQQEDSAVYLCASSLFVAGDREQYFGPGTRLTVT.

V gene TRBV3-1 (or the pseudogene TRBV3-2) combines with J gene TRBJ2-3; 7 positions match TRBD1. Germline values: CDR1 LGHDT, CDR2 YNNKEL (reference sequence). V lost 3 bases to trimming and J lost 0 bases; unmatched junction nucleotides: 9. CDR3 size: 17 residues. This chain's CDR3 is CASSHLTGSESTDTQYF. CDR3 DNA: TGTGCCAGCAGCCACTTGACAGGGAGCGAGAGCACAGATACGCAGTATTTT.

This clone was found once. The rearrangement uses TRBV19 and TRBJ1-3; 7 positions match TRBD1. The CDR3 is 16 residues long. The V gene's germline CDR1 is LNHDA and CDR2 SQIVND (reference sequence). V lost 1 base to trimming and J lost 4 bases; unmatched junction nucleotides: 7. CDR3 sequence (DNA): TGTGCCAGTAGTATAGGAGACAGGGTCGTCGGAAACACCATATATTTT. Encoded protein: CASSIGDRVVGNTIYF.

The rearrangement joins TRBV3-1 (or the pseudogene TRBV3-2) to TRBJ1-6; no definite D call. This CDR3 has 16 residues. From germline, CDR1 is LGHDT and CDR2 YNNKEL (reference sequence). V lost 4 bases to trimming and J lost 8 bases, with 18 bases between them. This CDR3 reads CASSLGRSGDDSPLHF. The DNA for the CDR3 is TGTGCCAGCAGCCTCGGTCGGAGCGGGGATGATTCACCCCTCCACTTT.

The CDR3, as DNA: TGTGCCAGCAGCAAAGAGTTCCAGCGGGGGGTTAGTAGCACAGATACGCAGTATTTT. Translation: CASSKEFQRGVSSTDTQYF. The V gene is TRBV21-1, the J gene TRBJ2-3; the table's D call TRBD2 went unverified against the DNA. TRBV21-1 is classified as a pseudogene. This CDR3 is built from 19 residues.

This chain joins TRBV13 and TRBJ2-3; a weak D match, TRBD1 (6 bases). V was cut by 2 bases and J by 5 bases, with 11 bases left in between. Germline V lookup: CDR1 PRHDT, CDR2 FYEKMQ (reference sequence). The CDR3 spans 14 residues. The CDR3: CASSLLQGLDTQYF. In DNA, the CDR3 is TGTGCCAGCAGCTTATTGCAGGGGTTAGATACGCAGTATTTT.

V is TRBV19 and J is TRBJ1-2, with D possibly being TRBD1 (5 bases). Germline CDR1 is LNHDA and CDR2 is SQIVND (reference sequence). This CDR3 is built from 11 residues. The V gene lost 8 bases and the J gene lost 4 bases, with 8 bases spanning the gap. Here the CDR3 DNA reads TGTGCCAGTCGGCAGGGCTATGGCTACACCTTC. Amino acid sequence: CASRQGYGYTF.

The chain joins TRBV5-4 to TRBJ2-1; D is undetermined. V dropped 0 bases and J dropped 6 bases, with 4 bases sitting between them. Germline V gives CDR1 SGHNT, CDR2 YYREEE (reference sequence). The CDR3 sequence is 12 residues long. CDR3 nucleotide sequence: TGTGCCAGCAGCTTGGAACTCAATGAGCAGTTCTTC. Amino acid sequence: CASSLELNEQFF. Looking up the rest from reference TRBV5-4 and TRBJ2-1 gives the full variable domain: ETGVTQSPTHLIKTRGQQVTLRCSSQSGHNTVSWYQQALGQGPQFIFQYYREEENGRGNFPPRFSGLQFPNYSSELNVNALELDDSALYLCASSLELNEQFFGPGTRLTVL.

This rearrangement joins TRBV4-1 to TRBJ1-2; unclear D gene. CDR3 length: 15 amino acids. V shed 0 bases and J shed 5 bases, with 13 bases lying between them. Germline V CDR1 and CDR2: MGHRA, YSYEKL. The CDR3 nucleotides are TGCGCCAGCAGCCAAGAGGGCAGAGCAGAATATGGCTACACCTTC. Protein sequence: CASSQEGRAEYGYTF.